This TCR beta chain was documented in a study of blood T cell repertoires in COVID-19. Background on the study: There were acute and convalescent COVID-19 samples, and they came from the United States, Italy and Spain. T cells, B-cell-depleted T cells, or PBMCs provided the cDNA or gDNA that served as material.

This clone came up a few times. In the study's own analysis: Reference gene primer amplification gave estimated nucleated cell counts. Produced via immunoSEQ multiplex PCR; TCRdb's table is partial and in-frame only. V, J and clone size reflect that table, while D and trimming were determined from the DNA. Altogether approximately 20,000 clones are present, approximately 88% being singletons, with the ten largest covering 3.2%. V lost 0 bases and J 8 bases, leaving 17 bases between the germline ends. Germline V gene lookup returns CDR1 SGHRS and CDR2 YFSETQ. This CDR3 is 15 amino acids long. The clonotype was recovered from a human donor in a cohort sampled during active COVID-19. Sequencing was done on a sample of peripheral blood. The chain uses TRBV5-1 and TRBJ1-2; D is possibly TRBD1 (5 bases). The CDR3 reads CASSLAMTAGKGYTF. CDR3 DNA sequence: TGCGCCAGCAGCTTGGCCATGACGGCAGGGAAGGGCTACACCTTC.